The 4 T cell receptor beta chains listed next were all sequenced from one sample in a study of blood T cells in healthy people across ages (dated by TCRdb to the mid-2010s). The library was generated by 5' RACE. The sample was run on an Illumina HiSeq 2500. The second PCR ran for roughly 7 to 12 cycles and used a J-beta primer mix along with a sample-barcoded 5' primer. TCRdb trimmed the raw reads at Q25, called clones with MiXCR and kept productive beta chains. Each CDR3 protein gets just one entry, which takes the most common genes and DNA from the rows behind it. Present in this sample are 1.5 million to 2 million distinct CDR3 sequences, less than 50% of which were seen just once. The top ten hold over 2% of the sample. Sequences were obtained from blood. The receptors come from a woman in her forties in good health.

The CDR3 DNA sequence: TGTGCCAGCAGTCGAAAGGGGGGAATCTCCTACGAGCAGTACTTC. It yields the protein CASSRKGGISYEQYF. This chain uses TRBV12-3 or TRBV12-4 with TRBJ2-7; either TRBD1 or TRBD2 may supply D (6 bases each). The CDR3 is 15 amino acids. Trimming shortened V by 5 bases and J by 0 bases, and 14 bases separated the two germline ends.

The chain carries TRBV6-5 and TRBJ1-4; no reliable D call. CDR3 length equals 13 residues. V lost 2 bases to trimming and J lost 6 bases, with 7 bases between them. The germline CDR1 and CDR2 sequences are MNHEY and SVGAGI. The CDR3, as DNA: TGTGCCAGCAGTTACGGGTCGCATGAAAAACTGTTTTTT. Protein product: CASSYGSHEKLFF.

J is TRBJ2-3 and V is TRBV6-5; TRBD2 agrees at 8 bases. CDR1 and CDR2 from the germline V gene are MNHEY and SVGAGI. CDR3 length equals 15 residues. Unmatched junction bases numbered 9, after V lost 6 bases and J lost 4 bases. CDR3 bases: TGTGCCAGCAGCCCTCTCCGGGGGGGGGCAGATACGCAGTATTTT. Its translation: CASSPLRGGADTQYF.

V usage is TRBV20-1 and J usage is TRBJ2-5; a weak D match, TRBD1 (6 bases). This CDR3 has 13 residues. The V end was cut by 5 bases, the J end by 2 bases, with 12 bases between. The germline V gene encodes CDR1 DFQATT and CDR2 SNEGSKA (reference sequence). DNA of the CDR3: TGCAGTGCTGATGCCGGGACACAAGAGACCCAGTACTTC. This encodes CSADAGTQETQYF.